This TCR beta chain stems from a study of cytomegalovirus exposure and HLA in healthy donors. Study results and caveats: According to the study, around 160 TCR beta chains were cytomegalovirus-associated. Many donors carried some public TCRs, although rarity characterized most TCR sequences. Sequencing likely generated an artifact that appeared as a cluster of highly shared sequence variants.

This clone was counted only a few times. Antigen specificity is unknown. Researchers ran the PCR with 60 Vbeta and 13 Jbeta primers. Produced via immunoSEQ multiplex PCR; TCRdb's table is partial and in-frame only. The sample records 130,000 to 150,000 clones, 55% to 80% being singletons. There were likely unrecorded immune exposures, though donors were nominally healthy when sampled. The origin of this receptor is a woman in her 40s in good health and CMV-seronegative. Sequencing was performed on PBMCs.

The CDR3 loop reads CASSVWDSNNEKLFF. In DNA form, the CDR3 reads TGTGCCAGCAGCGTGTGGGACAGTAATAATGAAAAACTGTTTTTT. The chain has TRBV5-6 and TRBJ1-4; 7 positions match TRBD1. Trimming at V came to 4 bases and at J to 4 bases, leaving 7 bases not matched to a gene. CDR1 is SGHDT and CDR2 is YYEEEE in the germline V gene. This CDR3 has 15 amino acids.